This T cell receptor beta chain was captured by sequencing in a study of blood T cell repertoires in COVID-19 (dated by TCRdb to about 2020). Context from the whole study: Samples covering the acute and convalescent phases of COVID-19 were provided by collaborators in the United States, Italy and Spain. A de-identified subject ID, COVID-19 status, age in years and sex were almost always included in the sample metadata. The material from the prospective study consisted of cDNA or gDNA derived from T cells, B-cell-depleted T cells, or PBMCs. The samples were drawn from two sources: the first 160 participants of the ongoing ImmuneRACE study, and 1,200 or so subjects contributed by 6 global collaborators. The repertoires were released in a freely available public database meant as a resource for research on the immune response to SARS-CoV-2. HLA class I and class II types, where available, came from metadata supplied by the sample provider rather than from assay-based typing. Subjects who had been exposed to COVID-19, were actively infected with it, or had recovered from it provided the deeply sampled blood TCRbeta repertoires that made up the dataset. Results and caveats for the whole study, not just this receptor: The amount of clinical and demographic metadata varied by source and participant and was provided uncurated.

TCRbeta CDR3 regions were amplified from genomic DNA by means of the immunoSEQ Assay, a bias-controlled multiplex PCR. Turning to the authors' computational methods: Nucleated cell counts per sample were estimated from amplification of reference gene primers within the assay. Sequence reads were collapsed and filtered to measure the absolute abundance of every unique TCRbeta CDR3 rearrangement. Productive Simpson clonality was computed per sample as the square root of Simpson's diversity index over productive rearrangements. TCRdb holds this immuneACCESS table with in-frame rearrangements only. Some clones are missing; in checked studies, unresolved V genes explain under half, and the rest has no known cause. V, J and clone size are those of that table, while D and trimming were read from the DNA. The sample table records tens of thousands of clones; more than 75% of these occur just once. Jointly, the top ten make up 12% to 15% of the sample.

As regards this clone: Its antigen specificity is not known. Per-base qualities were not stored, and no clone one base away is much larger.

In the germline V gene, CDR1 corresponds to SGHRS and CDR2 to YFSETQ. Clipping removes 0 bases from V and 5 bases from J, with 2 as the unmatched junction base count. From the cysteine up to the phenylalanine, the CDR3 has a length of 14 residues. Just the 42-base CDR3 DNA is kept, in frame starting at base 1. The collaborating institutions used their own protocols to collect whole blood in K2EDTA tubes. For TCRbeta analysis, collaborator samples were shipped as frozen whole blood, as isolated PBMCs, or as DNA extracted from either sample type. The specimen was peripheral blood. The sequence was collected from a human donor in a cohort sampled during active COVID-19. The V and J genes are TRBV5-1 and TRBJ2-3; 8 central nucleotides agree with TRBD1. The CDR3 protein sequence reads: CASSLGDRRDTQYF. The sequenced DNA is TGCGCCAGCAGCTTGGGGGACAGGCGAGATACGCAGTATTTT.